The 11 T cell receptor beta chains below all came from one sample that was sequenced in a study of blood T cell repertoires in COVID-19. Method: immunoSEQ multiplex PCR; TCRdb's copy keeps in-frame clones and lacks some. The repertoire includes around 120,000 clones, around 81% of them detected once, and under 3% sits in the top ten. Sequenced material: peripheral blood. The receptors come from a man aged 65-85 years with acute or convalescent COVID-19.

This sequence joins TRBV29-1 and TRBJ1-1; the match to TRBD1 covers 11 bases. Looked up from germline, CDR1 is SQVTM and CDR2 is ANQGSEA. Trimming at V came to 4 bases and at J to 5 bases, leaving 6 bases not matched to a gene. The CDR3 has 14 residues. CDR3 amino acids: CSVVRTGGLTEAFF. CDR3 DNA: TGCAGCGTTGTGAGGACAGGGGGCTTGACTGAAGCTTTCTTT.

This chain links TRBV19 with TRBJ2-1; 10 bases line up with TRBD1. The CDR3 is made up of 14 amino acids. Germline lookup yields CDR1 LNHDA and CDR2 SQIVND (reference sequence). Trimming cost V 6 bases and J 5 bases; bases outside gene matches: 4. CDR3 sequence: CASRDRGRDNEQFF. The CDR3 bases are TGTGCCAGTAGGGACAGGGGGAGAGACAATGAGCAGTTCTTC.

The J gene is TRBJ2-3, the V gene TRBV20-1, with no clear D. The V and J ends lost 5 bases and 6 bases respectively, with 9 bases between them. Germline assignment: CDR1 DFQATT and CDR2 SNEGSKA (reference sequence). This CDR3 region has 11 residues. CDR3 region: CSAPTLDTQYF. As DNA, the CDR3 is TGCAGTGCTCCCACTCTGGATACGCAGTATTTT.

This clone has a single count. The gene calls are TRBV25-1 and TRBJ1-4; weak D call: TRBD1 (5 bases). V lost 7 bases and J 3 bases, leaving 9 bases between the germline ends. CDR1 and CDR2 (germline): MGHDK, SYGVNS. The CDR3 has 13 residues. The CDR3 region has the DNA TGTGCCAGCACAGGGTGGGCTAATGAAAAACTGTTTTTT. It translates to CASTGWANEKLFF.

In DNA, the CDR3 is TGTGCCTGGAGCCTTCCTCGGGGACAGGGGGGTTCACCCCTCCACTTT. It codes for CAWSLPRGQGGSPLHF. The chain is built from TRBV30 and TRBJ1-6; TRBD1 agrees at 11 bases. This CDR3 comprises 16 residues. In germline, CDR1 is GTSNPN, CDR2 SVGIG (reference sequence). The V segment lost 3 bases and the J segment 9 bases; nucleotides outside the gene matches: 10.

The chain joins TRBV5-6 to TRBJ1-4; 7 bases are a match to TRBD1. The CDR3 runs to 17 residues. The V gene's germline CDR1 is SGHDT and CDR2 YYEEEE. V was pared by 4 bases and J by 8 bases, with 17 bases of the junction left unmatched. The CDR3: CASSPSYNRGLGEKLFF. The CDR3 DNA reads TGTGCCAGCAGCCCGTCCTATAACAGGGGTTTGGGAGAAAAACTGTTTTTT.

V and J are TRBV5-1 and TRBJ1-2, with 8 bases aligning to TRBD1. Germline V gene data show CDR1 as SGHRS and CDR2 as YFSETQ. This CDR3 is 15 amino acids long. Unmatched junction bases numbered 5, after V lost 1 base and J lost 3 bases. CDR3 residues: CASSLSGQDHYGYTF. CDR3 bases: TGCGCCAGCAGCTTGTCGGGACAGGACCACTATGGCTACACCTTC. Complete variable domain (other parts from reference TRBV5-1 and TRBJ1-2): KAGVTQTPRYLIKTRGQQVTLSCSPISGHRSVSWYQQTPGQGLQFLFEYFSETQRNKGNFPGRFSGRQFSNSRSEMNVSTLELGDSALYLCASSLSGQDHYGYTFGSGTRLTVV.

The J gene is TRBJ2-3, the V gene TRBV5-1; a possible D gene is TRBD1 (5 bases). Trimming removed 0 bases from V and 6 bases from J, with 11 bases in between. CDR3 size: 14 residues. The germline V gene encodes CDR1 SGHRS and CDR2 YFSETQ. Here the CDR3 reads CASSLEGAGDTQYF. For the CDR3, the DNA is TGCGCCAGCAGCTTGGAAGGGGCCGGGGATACGCAGTATTTT. The whole variable domain, remainder taken from reference TRBV5-1 and TRBJ2-3, is KAGVTQTPRYLIKTRGQQVTLSCSPISGHRSVSWYQQTPGQGLQFLFEYFSETQRNKGNFPGRFSGRQFSNSRSEMNVSTLELGDSALYLCASSLEGAGDTQYFGPGTRLTVL.

V usage is TRBV6-2 or TRBV6-3 and J usage is TRBJ2-7; 10 bases map to TRBD2. The germline V gene encodes CDR1 MNHEY and CDR2 SVGEGT. V shed 4 bases, J shed 2 bases, and the junction held 17 bases outside the gene matches. CDR3 size: 19 residues. The CDR3 protein is CASSLPPAASGGPTYEQYF. The DNA for the CDR3 is TGTGCCAGCAGTTTACCACCAGCCGCTAGCGGGGGCCCTACCTACGAGCAGTACTTC.

The rearrangement links TRBV12-3 or TRBV12-4 to TRBJ1-1, with D uncertain. CDR3 length equals 13 residues. The V end lost 3 bases, the J end lost 1 base, and 6 bases lay between the germline ends. The DNA of the CDR3 is TGTGCCAGCAGTTTTAGGAGGAACACTGAAGCTTTCTTT. This sequence encodes CASSFRRNTEAFF.

The chain combines TRBV4-3 with TRBJ1-1; 7 bases align to TRBD1. Trimming at V came to 4 bases and at J to 2 bases, leaving 7 bases not matched to a gene. Germline-derived CDR1 and CDR2 are LGHNA and YSLEER. The CDR3 spans 15 residues. The CDR3 protein is CASSRLNRGNTEAFF. CDR3 in DNA: TGCGCCAGCAGCCGACTTAACAGGGGAAACACTGAAGCTTTCTTT.